The sequence of this T cell receptor (beta chain) was determined in a study of regulatory T cells in long-lasting Graves disease (dated by TCRdb to the early 2020s). Turning to the overall study: Patients with newly diagnosed Graves' disease had been on antithyroid drugs for under 3 months. Persistent Graves' disease patients were compared with newly diagnosed Graves' disease patients by peripheral blood TCR sequencing and RNA sequencing. TCR sequencing covered 13 persistent and approximately 20 newly diagnosed Graves' disease patients, about 35 samples in total. The study took place in China and was registered as a clinical trial.

The germline V gene encodes CDR1 MNHNS and CDR2 SASEGT. Counted from cysteine to phenylalanine, this CDR3 has 17 amino acids. Of all the DNA, just the CDR3 is kept, 51 bases in frame from base 1. V loses 0 bases of germline sequence and J loses 5 bases, and the interval between the two ends is 18 bases. General conclusions and limits of the study: Sequencing and analysis were restricted to the TCR beta chain. Only peripheral blood was studied, because thyroid tissue, the primary lesion, was inaccessible. A larger number of public clonotypes was shared among persistent patients (approximately 3,000) than among newly diagnosed patients (around 970). Compared with newly diagnosed patients, persistent Graves' disease patients had lower TCR Shannon entropy and fewer highly expanded clones, which suggests clonal expansion. The authors noted that the small sample size was a limitation that may lower accuracy. TRBV28, TRBJ1-2 and TRBJ2-5 were preferentially used in persistent disease, while TRBV20-1 and TRBJ2-1 were favored in newly diagnosed disease.

This clonotype was recorded many times. Its antigen is still unknown. Nothing much larger sits one base from this clone, and base qualities are not available. The time point label, read with the paper, signifies: newly diagnosed GD, antithyroid drugs for less than 3 months. For both TCR sequencing and RNA sequencing, RNA was extracted from PBMCs in TRIzol. Graves' disease was diagnosed according to American Thyroid Association guidelines. Patients for the study were recruited at an endocrinology department in Xi'an, China. From each patient, around 8.3 milliliters of peripheral blood was collected into an EDTA anticoagulant tube. PBMCs were isolated by Ficoll Paque Plus density gradient separation without further T cell sorting. An Agilent 2100 Bioanalyzer and agarose gel were used to check RNA quality, and a NanoDrop 2000 was used to measure RNA concentration. Libraries were constructed by multiplex PCR. Sequencing instrument: Illumina HiSeq 4000. TCR beta libraries were built with iRepertoire HTBI primers and Arm-PCR amplification of CDR3 regions. Before sequencing, the PCR products underwent gel purification. The study's own analysis went as follows. Gene usage analysis of CDR3 amino acid clonotypes relied on the 60 or so TRBV and fewer than 15 TRBJ segments identified across samples. COPE and FqMerger were used to merge the filtered high-quality paired reads into contigs. Contigs were aligned with BLAST to IMGT TRBV, TRBD and TRBJ reference genes, and CDR3 was defined per IMGT. Highly expanded clones were defined as clonotypes with a frequency above 0.1%. Shannon entropy served as the measure of repertoire diversity, while the Gini coefficient captured V-J evenness. Clonotypes shared by more than one individual were considered public. TCRdb reanalyzed the raw reads on its own, using fastp at Q25 for trimming and MiXCR for clone calling, and kept in-frame beta chains. Entries are consolidated by CDR3 protein sequence, retaining the most common genes and DNA. The V and J calls were determined by TCRdb, not by the authors. For this sample there are about 460,000 distinct CDR3 sequences; about 14% appear just once. The ten biggest clones cover around a sixth of the sample.

These data also featured in a second study, about T cells in Graves' hyperthyroidism and ophthalmopathy. The second study, in turn, reports: Stable Graves' hyperthyroidism was defined as the absence of progression to ophthalmopathy over 18 months of follow-up. Hyperthyroidism patients were aged 18 to 65 years and newly diagnosed, with disease duration of less than 2 months. Patients with uncontrolled infections, other autoimmune diseases, pregnancy or lactation were excluded. Clinical symptoms, serum thyroxine and TRAb, thyroid ultrasound, and orbital computed tomography formed the basis for the diagnoses. The first round of RT-PCR for the TCR CDR3 was performed with the HTBI primer set and the Qiagen OneStep RT-PCR kit. Most expanded thyroid clonotypes (frequency above 0.001) were also found in blood, which suggests that blood repertoires may mirror thyroid immune responses. Ophthalmopathy was separated from stable hyperthyroidism by a 13 V-J signature model, with roughly 88% sensitivity and 81% to 82% specificity obtained in cross-validation and 80%/75% obtained in testing. During validation, the model predicted progression to ophthalmopathy a median of approximately 7 months ahead of onset, with around 71% sensitivity and about 75% specificity. To identify TCR V-J signatures that set the groups apart, the researchers used a discovery cohort of 100 patients, made up of fewer than 50 with Graves' ophthalmopathy and 55 to 65 with stable Graves' hyperthyroidism. Prospective prediction of ophthalmopathy was tested in an independent validation cohort of 18 to 20 hyperthyroidism patients and roughly 16 patients who later progressed to ophthalmopathy. The 90 to 100 discovery patients were randomly divided into training and test sets at a 7:3 ratio. In addition, the study compared T-cell repertoires in thyroid tissue and in blood from five to seven Graves' hyperthyroidism patients. Once sampling was done, hyperthyroidism patients were given methimazole at a starting dose of 30 mg daily, whereas ophthalmopathy patients were given high-dose intravenous methylprednisolone. Libraries were constructed in a second round of multiplex PCR, after which size selection and purification were carried out. The libraries were sequenced on an Illumina HiSeq2000 using paired-end 100 bp reads. SOAPnuke was used to process the raw data, throwing out any read that contained adapters or uncalled bases, had a mean Phred below 15, or lacked an exact constant-primer or identifier match. COPE v1.2.5 was used to merge high-quality paired reads, and clonotypes were defined as unique nucleotide sequences. MiTCR v1.1 was used to align clonotypes to the IMGT TRBV, TRBD and TRBJ reference segments. Analysis was restricted to V-J combinations with a frequency above 0.0001, which covered 99.2% of repertoires. A TCS score was defined as the ratio between F50 (clonal expansion) and ExV (chaos), using BLOSUM62-based TCRdist between CDR3 peptides within each V-J. Welch's t-statistics and random forest reduced some 510 V-J features to fewer than 15, which were used in a naive Bayes classifier (R e1071). No statistical method was used to set the sample size in advance, and investigators knew the group allocation. The paper describes TCR Vbeta CDR3 sequencing of around 130 peripheral blood samples, made up of roughly 40 ophthalmopathy patients, some 80 hyperthyroidism patients and 17 progressor patients.

Recombination connected TRBV6-1 to TRBJ2-3; no confident D gene assignment can be made. The sequences come from peripheral blood mononuclear cells (PBMCs), collected at new diagnosis, from a patient treated with antithyroid drugs. This TCR was recovered from a woman aged 50 to 65 with Graves disease. Donor details come from another sample of the same person, matched by shared clones. The CDR3 amino acid sequence is: CASSEAIGLQPQDTQYF. The base sequence is TGTGCCAGCAGTGAAGCAATCGGGCTCCAACCGCAAGATACGCAGTATTTT.